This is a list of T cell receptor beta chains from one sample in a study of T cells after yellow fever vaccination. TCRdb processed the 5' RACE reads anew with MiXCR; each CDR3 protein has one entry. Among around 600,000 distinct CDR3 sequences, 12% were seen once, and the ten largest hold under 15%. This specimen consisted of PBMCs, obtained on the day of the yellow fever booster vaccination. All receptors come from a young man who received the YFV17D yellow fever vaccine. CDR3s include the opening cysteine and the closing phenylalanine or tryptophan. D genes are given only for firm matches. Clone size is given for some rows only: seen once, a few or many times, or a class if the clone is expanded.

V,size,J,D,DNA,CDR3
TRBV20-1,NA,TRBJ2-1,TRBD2,TGCAGTGCTACTAGCGGGAGGTCCTACAGCTCCTACAATGAGCAGTTCTTC,CSATSGRSYSSYNEQFF
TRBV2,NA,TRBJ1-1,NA,TGTGCCAGCAGTGCCGTCCGGGCGAGGGACACTGAAGCTTTCTTT,CASSAVRARDTEAFF
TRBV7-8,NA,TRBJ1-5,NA,TGTGCCAGCAGCTTAAGCAGGGGATCGGGCAATCAGCCCCAGCATTTT,CASSLSRGSGNQPQHF
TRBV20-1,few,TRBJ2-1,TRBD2,TGCAGTGCTAGAGATACTAGCGGGAGGCTCTATGAGCAGTTCTTC,CSARDTSGRLYEQFF
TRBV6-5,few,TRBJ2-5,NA,TGTGCCAGCAGTTACCACCTCACCCTCGGGGCCCAGTACTTC,CASSYHLTLGAQYF
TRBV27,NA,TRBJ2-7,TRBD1,TGTGCCAGCAGGACGACAGGGCGAAGCTCCTACGAGCAGTACTTC,CASRTTGRSSYEQYF
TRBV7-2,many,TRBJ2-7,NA,TGTGCCAGCAGCGGCTCGTCCCTCTACGAGCAGTACTTC,CASSGSSLYEQYF
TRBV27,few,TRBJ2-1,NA,TGTGCCAGCACCACGAATAGGTACAATGAGCAGTTCTTC,CASTTNRYNEQFF
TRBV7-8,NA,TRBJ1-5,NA,TGTGCCAGCAGCCCAGCATCTCGGAATCAGCCCCAGCATTTT,CASSPASRNQPQHF
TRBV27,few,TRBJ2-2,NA,TGTGCCAGCAGTCGCGGGTGGATCGGGGAGCTGTTTTTT,CASSRGWIGELFF
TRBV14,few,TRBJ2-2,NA,TGTGCCAGCAAACAGGGATCCGGGGAGCTGTTTTTT,CASKQGSGELFF
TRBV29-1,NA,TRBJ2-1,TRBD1,TGCAGCGGCCATGCCGGGACAGAAAAATACAATGAGCAGTTCTTC,CSGHAGTEKYNEQFF
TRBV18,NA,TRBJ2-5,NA,TGTGCCAGCTCACCAGGTCGGGCTTGGGAGACCCAGTACTTC,CASSPGRAWETQYF
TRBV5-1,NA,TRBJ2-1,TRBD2,TGCGCCAGCAGCTGGGGACTAGCGAGCTCCTACAATGAGCAGTTCTTC,CASSWGLASSYNEQFF
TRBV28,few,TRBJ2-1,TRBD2,TGTGCCAGCCGGACTAGCGGGAGCCTAAATGAGCAGTTCTTC,CASRTSGSLNEQFF
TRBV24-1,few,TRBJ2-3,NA,TGTGCCACCAGTAGTGAAAACACAGATACGCAGTATTTT,CATSSENTDTQYF
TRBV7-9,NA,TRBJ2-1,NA,TGTGCCAGCAGCTTAGTACGGGCGCCTATAGGGAGCAATGAGCAGTTCTTC,CASSLVRAPIGSNEQFF
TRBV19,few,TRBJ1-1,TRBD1,TGTGCCAGTAGACTACGACAGGGACAGAACACTGAAGCTTTCTTT,CASRLRQGQNTEAFF
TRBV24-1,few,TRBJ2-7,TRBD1,TGTACCACCAGTGACCCCGGGACAGGGAGCGACGAGCAGTACTTC,CTTSDPGTGSDEQYF
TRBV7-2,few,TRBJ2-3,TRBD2,TGTGCCAGCAGCCGACTAGCCAACACAGATACGCAGTATTTT,CASSRLANTDTQYF
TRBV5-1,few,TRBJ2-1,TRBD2,TGCGCCAGCAGCTCCACCGTGACTAGCGGGGTCTACAATGAGCAGTTCTTC,CASSSTVTSGVYNEQFF
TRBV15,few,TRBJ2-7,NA,TGTGCCACCAGCAGGGGCGGGACCTACGAGCAGTACTTC,CATSRGGTYEQYF
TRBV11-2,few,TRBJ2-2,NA,TGTGCCAGCAGCTTATCAGGGGGGAGGGCCGGGGAGCTGTTTTTT,CASSLSGGRAGELFF
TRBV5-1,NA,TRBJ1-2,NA,TGCGCCAGCAGCTTGGCGGCCGGCAGCGGTGGCTACACCTTC,CASSLAAGSGGYTF
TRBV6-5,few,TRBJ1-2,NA,TGTGCCAGCAGCTGGAGAGGTGGAGGCTACACCTTC,CASSWRGGGYTF
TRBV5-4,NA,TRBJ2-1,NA,TGTGCCAGCAGCGGTTCCACAGGGAGCTCCTACAATGAGCAGTTCTTC,CASSGSTGSSYNEQFF
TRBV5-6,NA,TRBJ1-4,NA,TGTGCCAGCAGCTTGCGGGGCCATGCTGAAAAACTGTTTTTT,CASSLRGHAEKLFF